The 29 T cell receptor beta chains below come from one sample, sequenced in a study of OX40 agonist ivuxolimab in advanced cancers. Generated by immunoSEQ multiplex PCR, the TCRdb table keeps only in-frame clones and is missing some. The data show over 75,000 clones, about nine tenths seen once. This specimen was CD4+ or CD8+ T cells sorted from blood, taken in a trial of the OX40 agonist ivuxolimab. These receptors were collected from an adult with an advanced solid tumor such as melanoma, head and neck, liver or kidney cancer.

The V call is TRBV7-8, the J call TRBJ2-6; a weak D match, TRBD1 (5 bases). Germline assignment: CDR1 SGHVS and CDR2 FQNEAQ. This CDR3 spans 16 amino acids. V gave up 1 base and J gave up 4 bases, with 11 bases separating them. The CDR3: CASSLVRVAGANVLTF. CDR3 nucleotides: TGTGCCAGCAGCTTAGTCAGGGTGGCCGGGGCCAACGTCCTGACTTTC.

This chain uses TRBV5-1 with TRBJ2-3, with 10 bases fitting TRBD2. The V and J ends lost 3 bases and 0 bases, in that order; junction bases with no gene match: 1. CDR3 size: 15 residues. Germline V gene data show CDR1 as SGHRS and CDR2 as YFSETQ. The CDR3 is CASSSTSGSTDTQYF. The CDR3 nucleotides read TGCGCCAGCAGCTCGACTAGCGGGAGCACAGATACGCAGTATTTT.

V and J are TRBV4-2 and TRBJ2-5; 8 bases match TRBD2. V trimming: 0 bases; J trimming: 5 bases; junction bases outside the gene matches: 8. The germline V gene has CDR1 LGHNA and CDR2 YNFKEQ. The CDR3 length is 16 residues. CDR3 sequence (DNA): TGTGCCAGCAGCCAAGATGAGGCTAGCGGGCAGGAGACCCAGTACTTC. Translated, it gives CASSQDEASGQETQYF.

This clone was recorded once. The V gene is TRBV10-2, the J gene TRBJ2-5, with D tentatively TRBD1 (6 bases). The CDR3 is 13 residues long. CDR1 is WSHSY and CDR2 is SAAADI in the germline V gene. V gave up 2 bases and J gave up 4 bases, with 8 bases separating them. The CDR3 here is CASSEGGGETQYF. The CDR3 DNA reads as TGCGCCAGCAGTGAGGGGGGCGGAGAGACCCAGTACTTC.

The V and J genes are TRBV14 and TRBJ1-4, with D perhaps TRBD1 (5 bases). The germline V gene encodes CDR1 SGHDN and CDR2 FVKESK. Trimming cost V 0 bases and J 5 bases, with 13 bases left between them. The CDR3 sequence is 16 residues long. CDR3 bases: TGTGCCAGCAGCCAAGAGGCGGGACGACGCAATGAAAAACTGTTTTTT. Protein sequence: CASSQEAGRRNEKLFF.

The rearrangement uses TRBV30 and TRBJ2-5, with 7 bases that match TRBD1. The V and J ends lost 5 bases and 2 bases, in that order; junction bases with no gene match: 11. The CDR3 is 15 residues long. CDR1 is GTSNPN and CDR2 is SVGIG in the germline V gene (reference sequence). The CDR3 protein is CAWSISRTGQETQYF. The CDR3 DNA sequence: TGTGCCTGGTCGATCAGTCGGACAGGTCAAGAGACCCAGTACTTC.

The gene calls are TRBV10-3 and TRBJ1-2; no clear D gene. Trimming stripped 6 bases from V and 4 bases from J, with 9 bases between. Germline V CDR1 and CDR2: ENHRY, SYGVKD. CDR3 size: 12 residues. The CDR3, as DNA: TGTGCCATCAGCGAGACGCGCTATGGCTACACCTTC. This translates into CAISETRYGYTF.

V gene TRBV28 combines with J gene TRBJ2-7; unclear D gene. The CDR3 spans 14 residues. The V end lost 3 bases, the J end lost 3 bases, and 12 bases lay between the germline ends. Germline V CDR1 and CDR2: MDHEN, SYDVKM. The CDR3 loop is CASSFIGRGYEQYF. Here the CDR3 DNA reads TGTGCCAGCAGTTTCATTGGTCGCGGCTACGAGCAGTACTTC.

The chain uses TRBV2 and TRBJ1-1, with D hard to call. The CDR3 consists of 14 residues. CDR1 and CDR2 (germline): SNHLY, FYNNEI. Trimming pared 3 bases from V and 0 bases from J, leaving 8 bases between. CDR3 DNA: TGTGCCAGCAGTGACAATGAGGTGAACACTGAAGCTTTCTTT. Protein: CASSDNEVNTEAFF.

The rearrangement links TRBV6-5 to TRBJ2-5; D call uncertain. CDR1 is MNHEY, CDR2 SVGAGI, per germline. V was clipped by 2 bases and J by 2 bases, with 6 bases between them. The CDR3 loop spans 13 amino acids. The CDR3 DNA sequence: TGTGCCAGCAGTTACGAAGCTCAAGAGACCCAGTACTTC. Its translation is CASSYEAQETQYF.

This chain connects TRBV6-5 to TRBJ1-2, with D unclear. This CDR3 has 16 residues. Germline CDR1 and CDR2: MNHEY and SVGAGI. With 4 bases removed from V and 4 bases from J, the gap between germline ends came to 19 bases. Here the CDR3 reads CASSSSTPEVVYGYTF. In nucleotides, the CDR3 is TGTGCCAGCAGTTCCTCCACACCCGAGGTGGTCTATGGCTACACCTTC.

The chain joins TRBV6-5 to TRBJ2-4, with a possible D match to TRBD2 (5 bases). The CDR3 contains 15 residues. Germline-derived CDR1 and CDR2 are MNHEY and SVGAGI. V was trimmed by 1 base and J by 6 bases, leaving 13 bases between them. The CDR3 nucleotides are TGTGCCAGCAGTTACTTGGGAGCGACGGGAAACATTCAGTACTTC. Protein: CASSYLGATGNIQYF.

Only a few counts were recorded for this clone. The chain couples TRBV6-1 to TRBJ2-3; 7 bases align to TRBD2. Germline trimming cut 1 base from V and 6 bases from J; bases unmatched to any gene: 16. This CDR3 is 18 amino acids long. Germline V gene data show CDR1 as MNHNS and CDR2 as SASEGT. CDR3 loop: CASSEVHVRGSGGDTQYF. The CDR3 coding sequence is TGTGCCAGCAGTGAAGTCCACGTGCGGGGGAGTGGTGGGGATACGCAGTATTTT.

V and J are TRBV30 and TRBJ2-7; either TRBD1 or TRBD2 may fit D (5 bases each). Germline-derived CDR1 and CDR2 are GTSNPN and SVGIG (reference sequence). The germline V and J ends were trimmed by 3 bases and 2 bases, with 8 bases remaining between them. The CDR3 length is 12 residues. CDR3 sequence reads: CAWRRGPYEQYF. The CDR3 DNA is TGTGCCTGGAGGAGGGGCCCCTACGAGCAGTACTTC.

Written as DNA, the CDR3 is TGTGCCAGCAGCTTAGTTACGGGGCCCCTTCCTAGCACAGATACGCAGTATTTT. This encodes CASSLVTGPLPSTDTQYF. The rearrangement links TRBV7-9 to TRBJ2-3; D may match TRBD1 or TRBD2 (5 bases each). Trimming cost V 1 base and J 0 bases, with 17 bases left between them. The germline CDR1 and CDR2 sequences are SEHNR and FQNEAQ (reference sequence). CDR3 length: 18 amino acids. The variable domain in full, with the rest retrieved from reference TRBV7-9 and TRBJ2-3, is DTGVSQNPRHKITKRGQNVTFRCDPISEHNRLYWYRQTLGQGPEFLTYFQNEAQLEKSRLLSDRFSAERPKGSFSTLEIQRTEQGDSAMYLCASSLVTGPLPSTDTQYFGPGTRLTVL.

V is TRBV6-5 and J is TRBJ2-5; 9 nucleotides match TRBD1. There are 14 residues in the CDR3. Trimming took 6 bases from V and 5 from J; bases not matched to a gene: 7. Germline-derived CDR1 and CDR2 are MNHEY and SVGAGI. CDR3 residues: CASRDRGSRETQYF. The CDR3 DNA reads as TGTGCCAGCAGGGACAGGGGTTCCAGGGAGACCCAGTACTTC.

The chain has TRBV20-1 and TRBJ1-2; D might be TRBD1 (6 bases). CDR3 length: 11 amino acids. Between the trimmed V and J ends, which lost 6 bases and 11 bases, there was a span of 16 bases. The V gene's germline CDR1 is DFQATT and CDR2 SNEGSKA (reference sequence). CDR3 in DNA: TGCAGTGCCATCGCCTGGGGGCAGTACACCTTC. Its protein is CSAIAWGQYTF.

This chain links TRBV18 with TRBJ2-2; TRBD2 aligns across 10 bases. The CDR3 extends over 18 amino acids. The trim removed 3 bases at V and 7 bases at J, leaving 14 bases unmatched. Germline lookup yields CDR1 KGHSH and CDR2 LQKENI. CDR3 sequence: CASSPYVASGGAVGELFF. The CDR3 DNA reads as TGTGCCAGCTCACCCTACGTCGCGAGCGGGGGGGCCGTCGGGGAGCTGTTTTTT.

The chain has TRBV19 and TRBJ2-7, with D maybe TRBD2 (5 bases). This CDR3 spans 14 amino acids. The V end was cut by 2 bases, the J end by 3 bases, with 11 bases between. In germline, CDR1 is LNHDA, CDR2 SQIVND (reference sequence). In DNA form, the CDR3 reads TGTGCCAGTAGTATACGGAGTCGGGGCTACGAGCAGTACTTC. Its protein is CASSIRSRGYEQYF. The variable domain in full, with the rest retrieved from reference TRBV19 and TRBJ2-7, is DGGITQSPKYLFRKEGQNVTLSCEQNLNHDAMYWYRQDPGQGLRLIYYSQIVNDFQKGDIAEGYSVSREKKESFPLTVTSAQKNPTAFYLCASSIRSRGYEQYFGPGTRLTVT.

This chain connects TRBV11-3 to TRBJ2-5, with 7 bases identical to TRBD1. Germline values: CDR1 SGHNT, CDR2 YENEEA. V was clipped by 4 bases and J by 13 bases; unmatched bases: 6. The CDR3 runs 11 residues. The CDR3: CASSSRDSPYF. The CDR3 bases are TGTGCCAGCAGCTCCCGGGACAGCCCGTACTTC.

This clone was observed once. The chain is built from TRBV27 and TRBJ2-7; TRBD1 matches 9 bases. With 5 bases clipped from V and 5 bases from J, the junction kept 10 bases outside the gene matches. There are 15 residues in the CDR3. Looked up from germline, CDR1 is MNHEY and CDR2 is SMNVEV (reference sequence). CDR3 sequence (DNA): TGTGCCAGCAGTCCTAGAAGGACAGGGGAGGACGAGCAGTACTTC. It encodes CASSPRRTGEDEQYF.

In its sample, this clone was seen a few times. CDR3 loop: CASSPLGTGAYEQYF. The CDR3, as DNA: TGTGCCAGCTCACCCCTAGGGACAGGGGCCTACGAGCAGTACTTC. The chain joins TRBV18 to TRBJ2-7; TRBD1 matches at 10 bases. Germline-derived CDR1 and CDR2 are KGHSH and LQKENI. Trimming cost V 3 bases and J 2 bases; bases outside gene matches: 4. This CDR3 has 15 residues.

The genes are TRBV28 and TRBJ2-7, with D uncertain. Germline V gene data show CDR1 as MDHEN and CDR2 as SYDVKM. V lost 1 base and J lost 2, with 12 bases in between. CDR3 size: 15 residues. This CDR3 reads CASSLSTSLTYEQYF. In DNA form, the CDR3 reads TGTGCCAGCAGTTTATCCACAAGTCTCACCTACGAGCAGTACTTC. Based on the CDR3 plus reference TRBV28 and TRBJ2-7, the full variable domain is DVKVTQSSRYLVKRTGEKVFLECVQDMDHENMFWYRQDPGLGLRLIYFSYDVKMKEKGDIPEGYSVSREKKERFSLILESASTNQTSMYLCASSLSTSLTYEQYFGPGTRLTVT.

This sequence joins TRBV7-2 and TRBJ2-7, with 9 bases identical to TRBD2. CDR1 is SGHTA and CDR2 is FQGNSA in the germline V gene. The V segment lost 0 bases and the J segment 3 bases; nucleotides outside the gene matches: 6. CDR3 size: 16 residues. In DNA, the CDR3 is TGTGCCAGCAGCTTAGCCGGGACTAGCTCTTACTACGAGCAGTACTTC. It translates to CASSLAGTSSYYEQYF.

V is TRBV7-9 and J is TRBJ1-4; D is uncertain. Trimming took off 8 bases at V and 0 bases at J, with 10 bases between the two ends. Germline V gives CDR1 SEHNR, CDR2 FQNEAQ (reference sequence). The CDR3 spans 14 residues. The CDR3: CASCRSATNEKLFF. The CDR3 DNA follows: TGTGCCAGCTGCAGATCTGCAACTAATGAAAAACTGTTTTTT.

The V gene is TRBV6-6, the J gene TRBJ1-5, with D possibly being TRBD1 (5 bases). CDR1 is MNHNY, CDR2 SVGAGI, per germline (reference sequence). V gave up 7 bases and J gave up 5 bases, with 15 bases separating them. This CDR3 region has 14 residues. The CDR3 spells CASNSQGSDQPQHF. CDR3 DNA sequence: TGTGCCAGCAATTCTCAGGGATCCGATCAGCCCCAGCATTTT.

V usage is TRBV11-3 and J usage is TRBJ2-3; D is possibly TRBD2 (6 bases). Germline CDR1 and CDR2: SGHNT and YENEEA. Trimming took off 1 base at V and 4 bases at J, with 12 bases between the two ends. This CDR3 has 15 amino acids. This CDR3 is CASSLVAASADTQYF. The CDR3 bases are TGTGCCAGCAGCTTAGTAGCGGCCTCCGCAGATACGCAGTATTTT. Together with reference TRBV11-3 and TRBJ2-3, the CDR3 gives the full variable domain: EAGVVQSPRYKIIEKKQPVAFWCNPISGHNTLYWYLQNLGQGPELLIRYENEEAVDDSQLPKDRFSAERLKGVDSTLKIQPAELGDSAVYLCASSLVAASADTQYFGPGTRLTVL.

The chain carries TRBV30 and TRBJ1-1, with D possibly matching TRBD1 (5 bases). V shed 7 bases and J shed 7 bases, with 13 bases lying between them. Germline CDR1 and CDR2: GTSNPN and SVGIG (reference sequence). This CDR3 comprises 11 residues. DNA for the CDR3: TGTGCCTCGAGGGGAGAAGGTGAAGCTTTCTTT. It encodes CASRGEGEAFF. The full variable domain, with the rest looked up from reference TRBV30 and TRBJ1-1, is SQTIHQWPATLVQPVGSPLSLECTVEGTSNPNLYWYRQAAGRGLQLLFYSVGIGQISSEVPQNLSASRPQDRQFILSSKKLLLSDSGFYLCASRGEGEAFFGQGTRLTVV.

The rearrangement joins TRBV11-2 to TRBJ2-1; a possible D gene is TRBD2 (6 bases). V gave up 0 bases and J gave up 5 bases, with 17 bases separating them. Germline-derived CDR1 and CDR2 are SGHAT and FQNNGV. The CDR3 covers 17 residues. The CDR3 loop reads CASSLDYMPGGNNEQFF. The CDR3 DNA reads as TGTGCCAGCAGCTTAGATTACATGCCCGGGGGAAACAATGAGCAGTTCTTC.